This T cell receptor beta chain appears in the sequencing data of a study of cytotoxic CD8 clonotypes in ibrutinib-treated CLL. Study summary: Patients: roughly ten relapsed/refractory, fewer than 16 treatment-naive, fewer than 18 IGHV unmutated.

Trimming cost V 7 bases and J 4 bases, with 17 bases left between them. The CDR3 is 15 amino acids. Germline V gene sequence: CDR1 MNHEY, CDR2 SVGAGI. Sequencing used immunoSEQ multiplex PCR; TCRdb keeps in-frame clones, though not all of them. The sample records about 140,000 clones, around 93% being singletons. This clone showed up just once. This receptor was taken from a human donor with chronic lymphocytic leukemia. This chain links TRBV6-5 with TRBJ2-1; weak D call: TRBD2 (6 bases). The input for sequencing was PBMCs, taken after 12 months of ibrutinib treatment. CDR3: CASTPLGAGYNEQFF. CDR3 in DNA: TGTGCCAGCACTCCCCTCGGGGCGGGGTACAATGAGCAGTTCTTC.